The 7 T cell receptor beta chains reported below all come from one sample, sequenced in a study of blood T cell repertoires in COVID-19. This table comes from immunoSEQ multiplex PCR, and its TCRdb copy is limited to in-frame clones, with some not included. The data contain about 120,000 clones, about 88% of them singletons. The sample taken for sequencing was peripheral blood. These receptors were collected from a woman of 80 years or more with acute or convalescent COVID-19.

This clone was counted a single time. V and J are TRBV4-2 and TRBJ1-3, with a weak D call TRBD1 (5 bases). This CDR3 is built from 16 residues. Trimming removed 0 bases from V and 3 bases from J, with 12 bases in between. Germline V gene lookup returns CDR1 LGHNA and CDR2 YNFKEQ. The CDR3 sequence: CASSQDRGKIGNTIYF. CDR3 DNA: TGTGCCAGCAGCCAAGATCGGGGGAAGATTGGAAACACCATATATTTT.

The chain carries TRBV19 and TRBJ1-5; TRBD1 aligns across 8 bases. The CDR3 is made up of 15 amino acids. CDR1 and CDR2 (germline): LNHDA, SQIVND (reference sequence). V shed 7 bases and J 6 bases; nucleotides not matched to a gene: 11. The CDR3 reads CASTLDRVPSQPQHF. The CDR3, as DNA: TGTGCCAGTACCCTGGACAGGGTACCAAGTCAGCCCCAGCATTTT.

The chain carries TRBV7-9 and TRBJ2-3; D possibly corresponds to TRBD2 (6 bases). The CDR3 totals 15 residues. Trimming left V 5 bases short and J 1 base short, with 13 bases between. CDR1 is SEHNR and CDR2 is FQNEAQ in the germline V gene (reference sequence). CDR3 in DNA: TGTGCCAGCAGCCCTCGGGCTAGCGGCACAGATACGCAGTATTTT. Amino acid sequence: CASSPRASGTDTQYF.

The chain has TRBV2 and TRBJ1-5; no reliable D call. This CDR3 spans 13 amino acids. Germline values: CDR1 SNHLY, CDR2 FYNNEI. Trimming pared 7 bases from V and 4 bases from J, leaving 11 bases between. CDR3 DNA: TGTGCCAGCACCAGACATCGGAATCAGCCCCAGCATTTT. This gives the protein CASTRHRNQPQHF.

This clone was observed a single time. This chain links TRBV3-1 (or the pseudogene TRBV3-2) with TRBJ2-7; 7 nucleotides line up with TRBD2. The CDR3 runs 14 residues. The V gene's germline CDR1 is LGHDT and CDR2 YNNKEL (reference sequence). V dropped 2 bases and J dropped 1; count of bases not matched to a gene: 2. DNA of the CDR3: TGTGCCAGCAGCCAATACGGGAGGTCCTACGAGCAGTACTTC. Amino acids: CASSQYGRSYEQYF.

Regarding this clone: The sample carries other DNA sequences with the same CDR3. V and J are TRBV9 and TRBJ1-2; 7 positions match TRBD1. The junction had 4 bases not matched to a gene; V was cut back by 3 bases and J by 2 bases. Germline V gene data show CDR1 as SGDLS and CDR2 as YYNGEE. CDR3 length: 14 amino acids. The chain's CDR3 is CASSAGTANYGYTF. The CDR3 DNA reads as TGTGCCAGCAGCGCCGGGACAGCCAACTATGGCTACACCTTC.

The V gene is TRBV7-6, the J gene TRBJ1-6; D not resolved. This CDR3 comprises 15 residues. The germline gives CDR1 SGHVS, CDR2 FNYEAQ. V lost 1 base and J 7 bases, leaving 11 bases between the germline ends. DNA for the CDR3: TGTGCCAGCAGCTTAGTGACTGCGGGGAATTCACCCCTCCACTTT. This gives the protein CASSLVTAGNSPLHF.